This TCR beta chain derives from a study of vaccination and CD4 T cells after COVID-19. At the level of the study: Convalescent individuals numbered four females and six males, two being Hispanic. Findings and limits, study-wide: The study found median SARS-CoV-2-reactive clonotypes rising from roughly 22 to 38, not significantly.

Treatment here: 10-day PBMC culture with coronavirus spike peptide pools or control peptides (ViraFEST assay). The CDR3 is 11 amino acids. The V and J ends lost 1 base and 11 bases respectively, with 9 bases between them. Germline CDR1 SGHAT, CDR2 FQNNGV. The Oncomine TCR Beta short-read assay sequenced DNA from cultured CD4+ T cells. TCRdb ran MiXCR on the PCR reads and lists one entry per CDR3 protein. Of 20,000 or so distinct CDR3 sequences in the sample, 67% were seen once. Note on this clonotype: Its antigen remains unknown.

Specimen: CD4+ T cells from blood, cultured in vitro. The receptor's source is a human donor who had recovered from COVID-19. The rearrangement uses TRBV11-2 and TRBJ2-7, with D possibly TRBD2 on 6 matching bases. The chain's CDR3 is CASSLASSEYF. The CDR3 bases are TGTGCCAGCAGCTTAGCGTCTAGCGAGTACTTC.